This entry features one T cell receptor beta chain sequence. Its specificity is unknown. This entry comes from a study of T cell responses to AZD1222 COVID-19 vaccine. Findings and limits, study-wide: Vaccination with two AZD1222 doses was followed by a rise in Spike-specific TCR breadth and depth.

Sequencing was performed with immunoSEQ multiplex PCR; in TCRdb, only in-frame clones are kept and a portion is missing. The sample has about 62,000 clones, around 75% seen once. Sequenced here: peripheral blood, sampled on day 0 of AZD1222 vaccination. The sequence came from an adult in good health.

CDR3 sequence (DNA): TGTGCCAGCAGCTTTCAGGGGGCCTACGAGCAGTACTTC. Residues: CASSFQGAYEQYF. The rearrangement links TRBV5-6 to TRBJ2-7; TRBD1 agrees at 7 bases. The germline gives CDR1 SGHDT, CDR2 YYEEEE. The CDR3 extends over 13 amino acids. V lost 2 bases to trimming and J lost 2 bases; unmatched junction nucleotides: 1.